This T cell receptor (beta chain) was documented in a study of human T cells and chemical hapten exposure. Study in general: Patch tests containing 0.01% DPC, applied to the upper back, were read at 6 days. Broader study findings: With regard to DPC sensitization, TCRs above 1 in 1000 frequency did not change. All donors were alopecia patients, so their immunity may differ from that of healthy people. There were significantly more large CDR3 similarity clusters among expanded TCRs than among controls.

This clonotype was recorded many times. Its antigen is as yet unknown. Per the germline V gene, CDR1 is MNHEY and CDR2 is SVGEGT. V was clipped by 4 bases and J by 12 bases, with 10 bases between them. The length of the CDR3 is 11 residues. Time point indicated: pre-sensitization, week 0. Treatment specified: therapeutic diphenylcyclopropenone sensitization with weekly scalp DPC. TCRdb reprocessed the RACE reads with MiXCR, giving one entry per CDR3 protein. The repertoire holds 300,000 to 450,000 distinct CDR3 sequences, with approximately 5% as singletons. The chain is built from TRBV6-2 or TRBV6-3 and TRBJ2-1; D gene unclear. This specimen was whole blood, taken in connection with sensitization to the hapten diphenylcyclopropenone (DPC). The clonotype originates from a woman aged 45-65 years with alopecia areata. Some clones in this sample may be carry-over from other donors' samples. CDR3 coding DNA: TGTGCCAGCAGTTTGGCCGATAGGCAGTTCTTC. The encoded protein is CASSLADRQFF.